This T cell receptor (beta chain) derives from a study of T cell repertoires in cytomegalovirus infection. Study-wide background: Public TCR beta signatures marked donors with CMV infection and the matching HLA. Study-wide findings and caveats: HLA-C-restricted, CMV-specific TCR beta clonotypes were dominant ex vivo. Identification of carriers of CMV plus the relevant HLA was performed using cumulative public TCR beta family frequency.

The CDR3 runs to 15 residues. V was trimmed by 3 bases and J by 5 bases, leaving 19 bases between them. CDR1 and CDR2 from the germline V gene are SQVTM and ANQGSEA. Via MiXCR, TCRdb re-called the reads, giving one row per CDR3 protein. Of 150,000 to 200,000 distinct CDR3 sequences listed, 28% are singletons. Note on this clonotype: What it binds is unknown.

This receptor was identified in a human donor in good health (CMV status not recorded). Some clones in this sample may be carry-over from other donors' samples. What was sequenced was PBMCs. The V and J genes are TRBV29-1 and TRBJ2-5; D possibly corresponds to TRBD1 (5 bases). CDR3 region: CSVDPQSRPGETQYF. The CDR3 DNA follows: TGCAGCGTTGATCCACAAAGCAGACCAGGGGAGACCCAGTACTTC.